The subject of this entry is one T cell receptor beta chain. Trimming shortened V by 0 bases and J by 6 bases, and 9 bases separated the two germline ends. Germline lookup yields CDR1 KGHSY and CDR2 FQNENV. CDR3 size: 15 residues. The sample originates from a study of blood T cell repertoires in COVID-19. Sequencing used immunoSEQ multiplex PCR; TCRdb keeps in-frame clones, though not all of them. The profile shows 150,000 to 200,000 clones, about 83% of them singletons. The rearrangement joins TRBV16 to TRBJ1-6, with D possibly being TRBD1 (5 bases). This TCR came from a woman in her twenties or thirties who had been exposed to COVID-19. The sequenced material came from PBMCs or T cells enriched from blood (not recorded which). The CDR3 DNA sequence: TGTGCCAGCAGCCAATCAACGGGGGTTAATTCACCCCTCCACTTT. This gives the protein CASSQSTGVNSPLHF.